Each of the 19 T cell receptor beta chains below was sequenced from the same sample in a study of radiation and T cells in renal cell carcinoma. This table comes from immunoSEQ multiplex PCR, and its TCRdb copy is limited to in-frame clones, with some not included. The repertoire holds some 150,000 clones, with about 88% as singletons. The time point was: blood 4 weeks post-SBRT, at nephrectomy. Treatment reported: 15 Gy SBRT to primary tumor, nephrectomy 4 weeks later. The material was blood, obtained from a patient whose treatment included radiotherapy and nephrectomy. The source of these receptors is a woman in her fifties or sixties with renal cell carcinoma.

This sequence joins TRBV7-8 and TRBJ2-7; 10 nucleotides align to TRBD2. This CDR3 is built from 19 residues. Trimming cost V 8 bases and J 4 bases; bases outside gene matches: 23. In germline, CDR1 is SGHVS, CDR2 FQNEAQ. CDR3 sequence (DNA): TGTGCCAGCGTGGGGCAAACCCGAAAAGCTAGCGGGAGATGGTACGAGCAGTACTTC. Protein sequence: CASVGQTRKASGRWYEQYF.

This clone was seen only once. V gene TRBV28 combines with J gene TRBJ2-5; tentative D call: TRBD2 (5 bases). The CDR3 has 14 amino acids. Trimming removed 3 bases from V and 2 bases from J, with 10 bases in between. Germline V lookup: CDR1 MDHEN, CDR2 SYDVKM. This CDR3 is CASSFPGIQETQYF. The CDR3 DNA sequence: TGTGCCAGCAGTTTCCCCGGGATTCAAGAGACCCAGTACTTC.

The rearrangement links TRBV9 to TRBJ1-5, with D unclear. V lost 0 bases and J 4 bases, leaving 8 bases between the germline ends. CDR1 is SGDLS and CDR2 is YYNGEE in the germline V gene. The length of the CDR3 is 14 residues. CDR3 in amino acids: CASSVGGGNQPQHF. The CDR3 nucleotides read TGTGCCAGCAGCGTAGGGGGAGGGAATCAGCCCCAGCATTTT.

The chain carries TRBV6-1 and TRBJ1-1, with 8 bases aligning to TRBD1. The V segment lost 4 bases and the J segment 4 bases; nucleotides outside the gene matches: 5. This CDR3 region has 14 residues. Per the germline V gene, CDR1 is MNHNS and CDR2 is SASEGT. Written as DNA, the CDR3 is TGTGCCAGCAGTGTCATGACAGGGGCCACTGAAGCTTTCTTT. Translating it yields CASSVMTGATEAFF.

The chain carries TRBV9 and TRBJ2-2; D unclear. Germline V gene data show CDR1 as SGDLS and CDR2 as YYNGEE. Trimming shortened V by 0 bases and J by 7 bases, and 10 bases separated the two germline ends. The CDR3 totals 14 residues. CDR3 DNA sequence: TGTGCCAGCAGCGTAGCCCCCTCCCACGGGGAGCTGTTTTTT. It yields the protein CASSVAPSHGELFF.

This rearrangement joins TRBV9 to TRBJ2-5, with 7 nucleotides matching TRBD2. J lost 1 base, V lost 4 bases, and 4 bases had no gene match. The germline V gene has CDR1 SGDLS and CDR2 YYNGEE. The CDR3 extends over 14 amino acids. The DNA of the CDR3 is TGTGCCAGCAGCCCTCGCGGGGGCCAAGAGACCCAGTACTTC. Protein sequence: CASSPRGGQETQYF. The full variable domain, with the rest looked up from reference TRBV9 and TRBJ2-5, is DSGVTQTPKHLITATGQRVTLRCSPRSGDLSVYWYQQSLDQGLQFLIQYYNGEERAKGNILERFSAQQFPDLHSELNLSSLELGDSALYFCASSPRGGQETQYFGPGTRLLVL.

The CDR3: CASSPHRWEGLFNEQFF. As DNA, the CDR3 is TGTGCCAGCAGCCCCCATCGGTGGGAGGGCCTATTTAATGAGCAGTTCTTC. The gene calls are TRBV13 and TRBJ2-1; 7 nucleotides match TRBD2. The J segment lost 7 bases and the V segment lost 5 bases, leaving 17 bases of the junction unmatched. CDR1 is PRHDT, CDR2 FYEKMQ, per germline (reference sequence). This CDR3 is built from 17 residues. The variable domain in full, with the rest retrieved from reference TRBV13 and TRBJ2-1, is AAGVIQSPRHLIKEKRETATLKCYPIPRHDTVYWYQQGPGQDPQFLISFYEKMQSDKGSIPDRFSAQQFSDYHSELNMSSLELGDSALYFCASSPHRWEGLFNEQFFGPGTRLTVL.

The chain recombines TRBV20-1 with TRBJ2-3; D unclear. CDR1 DFQATT and CDR2 SNEGSKA come from the germline V gene (reference sequence). Trimming pared 3 bases from V and 4 bases from J, leaving 5 bases between. The CDR3 length is 11 residues. In DNA, the CDR3 is TGCAGTGCTAGTTGGTCAGATACGCAGTATTTT. Translating gives CSASWSDTQYF.

The chain recombines TRBV10-1 with TRBJ2-2; no definite D call. The CDR3 is 13 amino acids. The germline V gene has CDR1 WNHNN and CDR2 SYGVQD (reference sequence). V dropped 5 bases and J dropped 4 bases, with 8 bases sitting between them. CDR3 loop: CASSLQSTGELFF. The CDR3, as DNA: TGCGCCAGCAGTCTACAGAGCACCGGGGAGCTGTTTTTT.

CDR3 amino acids: CASTLGYNEQFF. CDR3 bases: TGTGCCTCGACTTTGGGCTACAATGAGCAGTTCTTC. The chain is built from TRBV30 and TRBJ2-1; no clear D gene. Trimming took 7 bases from V and 3 from J, leaving 10 bases between them. Germline loops: CDR1 GTSNPN, CDR2 SVGIG (reference sequence). The CDR3 length is 12 residues.

This clone was seen once. V is TRBV5-1 and J is TRBJ1-1; D perhaps matches TRBD1 (5 bases). V shed 5 bases and J shed 1 base, with 6 bases lying between them. This CDR3 is 12 amino acids long. Germline V gene data show CDR1 as SGHRS and CDR2 as YFSETQ. The CDR3 here is CASSQGNTEAFF. In DNA form, the CDR3 reads TGCGCCAGCAGTCAGGGGAACACTGAAGCTTTCTTT.

The V and J genes are TRBV18 and TRBJ2-3; possible D gene TRBD2, 5 bases. The V gene's germline CDR1 is KGHSH and CDR2 LQKENI. Trimming left V 3 bases short and J 5 bases short, with 15 bases between. This CDR3 region has 15 residues. Written as DNA, the CDR3 is TGTGCCAGCTCACCGAAAAAACTAGAGGTAGATACGCAGTATTTT. It codes for CASSPKKLEVDTQYF.

The chain uses TRBV5-1 and TRBJ2-5; TRBD2 aligns across 13 bases. The germline V gene has CDR1 SGHRS and CDR2 YFSETQ. The trim removed 4 bases at V and 2 bases at J, leaving 26 bases unmatched. This CDR3 is 23 amino acids long. CDR3 region: CASSGINEGSTSGRWGRQETQYF. For the CDR3, the DNA is TGCGCCAGCAGCGGGATAAATGAGGGGTCGACTAGCGGGAGGTGGGGGCGGCAAGAGACCCAGTACTTC.

This clone was seen a single time. V is TRBV4-1 and J is TRBJ1-3; D call uncertain. This CDR3 is built from 14 residues. Trimming took 0 bases from V and 3 from J, leaving 6 bases between them. Germline V gives CDR1 MGHRA, CDR2 YSYEKL. CDR3 DNA: TGCGCCAGCAGCCAAGATTTACATGGAAACACCATATATTTT. The encoded protein is CASSQDLHGNTIYF.

The chain combines TRBV19 with TRBJ2-7; D is unresolved. Trimming pared 5 bases from V and 6 bases from J, leaving 17 bases between. This CDR3 comprises 14 residues. Germline loops: CDR1 LNHDA, CDR2 SQIVND (reference sequence). CDR3 nucleotide sequence: TGTGCCAGTAGTCCCCCGGGCCCCGTGACCGAGCAGTACTTC. This codes for CASSPPGPVTEQYF.

V gene TRBV13 combines with J gene TRBJ2-1; perhaps TRBD1 as D (7 bases). There are 16 residues in the CDR3. The V end lost 0 bases, the J end lost 3 bases, and 12 bases lay between the germline ends. Germline CDR1 PRHDT, CDR2 FYEKMQ (reference sequence). The CDR3 sequence: CASSLGQGTFYNEQFF. The CDR3 DNA sequence: TGTGCCAGCAGCTTAGGACAGGGGACTTTCTACAATGAGCAGTTCTTC. The variable domain in full, with the rest retrieved from reference TRBV13 and TRBJ2-1, is AAGVIQSPRHLIKEKRETATLKCYPIPRHDTVYWYQQGPGQDPQFLISFYEKMQSDKGSIPDRFSAQQFSDYHSELNMSSLELGDSALYFCASSLGQGTFYNEQFFGPGTRLTVL.

This chain joins TRBV9 and TRBJ2-3; TRBD1 is a possible D gene (6 bases). This CDR3 region has 13 residues. Germline loops: CDR1 SGDLS, CDR2 YYNGEE. With 0 bases removed from V and 4 bases from J, the gap between germline ends came to 6 bases. CDR3 DNA: TGTGCCAGCAGCGTAGCAGGGGCAGATACGCAGTATTTT. Translated: CASSVAGADTQYF.

This chain uses TRBV5-1 with TRBJ1-2; 8 positions agree with TRBD1. Germline V CDR1 and CDR2: SGHRS, YFSETQ. This CDR3 region has 13 residues. With V trimmed by 5 bases and J by 6 bases, 6 bases remained unmatched. This CDR3 reads CASRRDRGDGYTF. The CDR3 DNA follows: TGCGCCAGCAGACGCGACAGGGGTGATGGCTACACCTTC.

The chain employs TRBV25-1 and TRBJ2-5; D may match TRBD1 or TRBD2 (5 bases each). This CDR3 spans 18 amino acids. V gave up 7 bases and J gave up 4 bases, with 28 bases separating them. CDR1 and CDR2 from the germline V gene are MGHDK and SYGVNS. This CDR3 reads CASIPLKTLPGQRETQYF. CDR3 nucleotides: TGTGCCAGCATACCCCTTAAGACATTACCGGGGCAGCGAGAGACCCAGTACTTC. Variable domain in full (rest from reference TRBV25-1 and TRBJ2-5): EADIYQTPRYLVIGTGKKITLECSQTMGHDKMYWYQQDPGMELHLIHYSYGVNSTEKGDLSSESTVSRIRTEHFPLTLESARPSHTSQYLCASIPLKTLPGQRETQYFGPGTRLLVL.